The 19 T cell receptor beta chains below all came from one sample that was sequenced in a study of technical replicates of blood from several donors. Measured with immunoSEQ multiplex PCR; TCRdb has only the in-frame clones, and not every one. Altogether over 55,000 clones are present, around 97% being singletons, with the ten largest covering over 0.2%. The specimen sequenced was T cells isolated from PBMCs. These TCRs come from a human donor in good health.

This chain links TRBV23-1 with TRBJ1-1; TRBD1 matches at 7 bases. TRBV23-1 is reported as an ORF; its role is uncertain. The length of the CDR3 is 17 residues. J lost 0 bases, V lost 5 bases, and 12 bases had no gene match. The CDR3 region is CASSKTGPSHMNTEAFF. CDR3 sequence (DNA): TGCGCCAGCAGTAAGACAGGGCCTTCGCACATGAACACTGAAGCTTTCTTT.

The J gene is TRBJ2-3, the V gene TRBV7-6; 9 bases are a match to TRBD2. The trim removed 0 bases at V and 6 bases at J, leaving 7 bases unmatched. Per germline, CDR1 SGHVS and CDR2 FNYEAQ. The CDR3 covers 16 residues. Written as DNA, the CDR3 is TGTGCCAGCAGCTTAGCCGCTAGCGGGGCCGTGGATACGCAGTATTTT. Its protein is CASSLAASGAVDTQYF.

The rearrangement links TRBV4-1 to TRBJ2-7; D is undetermined. CDR3 length: 13 amino acids. CDR1 is MGHRA, CDR2 YSYEKL, per germline. Trimming took off 2 bases at V and 3 bases at J, with 8 bases between the two ends. CDR3 amino acids: CASSQRIYYEQYF. The CDR3 bases are TGCGCCAGCAGCCAACGTATCTACTACGAGCAGTACTTC.

This chain connects TRBV19 to TRBJ1-5; weak D call: TRBD1 (6 bases). V lost 4 bases and J lost 11, with 15 bases in between. This CDR3 region has 13 residues. Germline V gene lookup returns CDR1 LNHDA and CDR2 SQIVND (reference sequence). The CDR3 loop is CASSTDSSRAQHF. The CDR3 nucleotides are TGTGCCAGTAGTACGGACAGTAGTAGGGCCCAGCATTTT.

The J gene is TRBJ2-7, the V gene TRBV5-1, with 11 bases fitting TRBD1. With 2 bases clipped from V and 6 bases from J, the junction kept 4 bases outside the gene matches. Germline CDR1 reads SGHRS; CDR2 reads YFSETQ. This CDR3 comprises 14 residues. The chain's CDR3 is CASSFGTGGIEQYF. CDR3 bases: TGCGCCAGCAGCTTTGGGACAGGGGGGATCGAGCAGTACTTC.

Here the CDR3 reads CASSELQGANEKLFF. In nucleotides, the CDR3 is TGCGCCAGCAGTGAGTTACAGGGGGCGAATGAAAAACTGTTTTTT. The chain couples TRBV10-2 to TRBJ1-4, with 9 positions matching TRBD1. Germline V gives CDR1 WSHSY, CDR2 SAAADI. The CDR3 sequence is 15 residues long. Trimming at V came to 1 base and at J to 5 bases, leaving 2 bases not matched to a gene.

The chain is built from TRBV11-3 and TRBJ1-2; the match to TRBD1 covers 12 bases. This CDR3 is 16 amino acids long. Per the germline V gene, CDR1 is SGHNT and CDR2 is YENEEA. The J segment lost 8 bases and the V segment lost 4 bases, leaving 11 bases of the junction unmatched. The CDR3 DNA is TGTGCCAGCAGCTCCTTCCCGGGACAGGGGGCGTGGGGCTACACCTTC. Protein sequence: CASSSFPGQGAWGYTF.

The chain has TRBV10-1 and TRBJ2-7; D might be TRBD1 (6 bases). V lost 6 bases and J lost 3, with 12 bases in between. CDR1 is WNHNN and CDR2 is SYGVQD in the germline V gene (reference sequence). This CDR3 spans 13 amino acids. Written as DNA, the CDR3 is TGCGCCAGCAGCCTACAGGGCTTCTACGAGCAGTACTTC. This sequence encodes CASSLQGFYEQYF.

J is TRBJ2-1 and V is TRBV7-9; no clear D. This CDR3 contains 12 residues. Germline V gives CDR1 SEHNR, CDR2 FQNEAQ (reference sequence). The V and J ends lost 5 bases and 8 bases respectively, with 10 bases between them. The CDR3 region has the DNA TGTGCCAGCAGCCCCCCGGTCCATGAGCAGTTCTTC. Amino acids: CASSPPVHEQFF.

J is TRBJ1-1 and V is TRBV2; D is uncertain. V lost 0 bases to trimming and J lost 5 bases, with 7 bases between them. The CDR3 is 13 residues long. Per germline, CDR1 SNHLY and CDR2 FYNNEI. This CDR3 is CASSEAARTEAFF. In DNA, the CDR3 is TGTGCCAGCAGTGAAGCGGCTAGAACTGAAGCTTTCTTT.

The V gene is TRBV19, the J gene TRBJ2-3; D might be TRBD2 (6 bases). Per germline, CDR1 LNHDA and CDR2 SQIVND (reference sequence). The CDR3 length is 16 residues. V was shortened by 4 bases and J by 1 base, with 15 bases between the two germline ends. CDR3 region: CASSTYSGSGTDTQYF. The CDR3 coding sequence is TGTGCCAGTAGTACATATAGCGGTTCGGGCACAGATACGCAGTATTTT. Full variable domain (outside the CDR3, taken from reference TRBV19 and TRBJ2-3): DGGITQSPKYLFRKEGQNVTLSCEQNLNHDAMYWYRQDPGQGLRLIYYSQIVNDFQKGDIAEGYSVSREKKESFPLTVTSAQKNPTAFYLCASSTYSGSGTDTQYFGPGTRLTVL.

This rearrangement joins TRBV28 to TRBJ1-4, with D uncertain. V was shortened by 6 bases and J by 5 bases, with 10 bases between the two germline ends. The CDR3 is 13 amino acids. Germline-derived CDR1 and CDR2 are MDHEN and SYDVKM. The CDR3 nucleotides read TGTGCCAGCAGCCGGAGCCCAAATGAAAAACTGTTTTTT. It codes for CASSRSPNEKLFF.

This rearrangement joins TRBV15 to TRBJ1-4, with unresolved D. The CDR3 is 15 amino acids. V lost 5 bases to trimming and J lost 7 bases, with 17 bases between them. Germline CDR1 and CDR2: LNHNV and YYDKDF (reference sequence). This CDR3 is CATSGRQIRSEKLFF. CDR3 bases: TGTGCCACCAGCGGGAGGCAGATACGGTCTGAAAAACTGTTTTTT.

The genes are TRBV19 and TRBJ1-5; D unclear. Germline-derived CDR1 and CDR2 are LNHDA and SQIVND (reference sequence). Trimming pared 3 bases from V and 4 bases from J, leaving 10 bases between. The CDR3 is 14 amino acids. CDR3 DNA: TGTGCCAGTAGTATCCGGCGGGGAAATCAGCCCCAGCATTTT. This translates into CASSIRRGNQPQHF.

The rearrangement joins TRBV5-8 to TRBJ2-1; D ambiguous. The germline V and J ends were trimmed by 4 bases and 0 bases, with 17 bases remaining between them. CDR3 size: 17 residues. Germline lookup yields CDR1 SGHTS and CDR2 YDEGEE. The CDR3 protein is CASSPTGAELSYNEQFF. The CDR3 DNA follows: TGTGCCAGCAGCCCGACTGGCGCCGAGCTCTCCTACAATGAGCAGTTCTTC.

The chain's CDR3 is CASSLSGGYGYTF. CDR3 in DNA: TGTGCCAGCAGTTTGTCCGGGGGGTATGGCTACACCTTC. The chain couples TRBV27 to TRBJ1-2; D may be TRBD1 (5 bases). The germline V gene has CDR1 MNHEY and CDR2 SMNVEV (reference sequence). The germline V and J ends were trimmed by 3 bases and 5 bases, with 10 bases remaining between them. CDR3 length: 13 amino acids.

The genes are TRBV28 and TRBJ1-1; a possible D gene is TRBD1 (6 bases). Germline V gene data show CDR1 as MDHEN and CDR2 as SYDVKM. There are 17 residues in the CDR3. Trimming cost V 7 bases and J 2 bases, with 23 bases left between them. The CDR3 region has the DNA TGTGCCAGCAAAGAACGGCTGAGCAGGGGCGCAAACACTGAAGCTTTCTTT. Translated: CASKERLSRGANTEAFF.

The chain carries TRBV14 and TRBJ2-5, with no clear D. The V end lost 0 bases, the J end lost 5 bases, and 7 bases lay between the germline ends. The CDR3 loop spans 13 amino acids. The germline V gene has CDR1 SGHDN and CDR2 FVKESK. CDR3 protein: CASSQERRETQYF. Here the CDR3 DNA reads TGTGCCAGCAGCCAAGAGAGGCGGGAGACCCAGTACTTC.

The J gene is TRBJ2-7, the V gene TRBV4-1; 7 bases align to TRBD2. Germline V gene sequence: CDR1 MGHRA, CDR2 YSYEKL. Trimming took 1 base from V and 6 from J; bases not matched to a gene: 6. CDR3 length equals 14 residues. The CDR3 reads CASSQGGGGGEQYF. Written as DNA, the CDR3 is TGCGCCAGCAGCCAAGGGGGGGGTGGAGGCGAGCAGTACTTC.